This T cell receptor beta chain was identified during a study of blood T cell repertoires in COVID-19. Across the study: Sites across the United States, Italy and Spain contributed samples from acute and convalescent COVID-19. T cells, B-cell-depleted T cells, or PBMCs supplied cDNA or gDNA.

This CDR3 is 17 amino acids long. Germline CDR1 reads SGHAT; CDR2 reads FQNNGV. J was trimmed by 4 bases and V by 5 bases; bases with no gene match: 12. Authors' methods: How many nucleated cells were present was estimated from reference gene primer amplification. Sequenced by immunoSEQ multiplex PCR; TCRdb stores in-frame clones only, minus some. Clone size and V and J calls were adopted from that table, with D and trimming inferred from the DNA. The sample has about 210,000 clones, about 92% seen once. The clonotype originates from a man younger than 45 with acute or convalescent COVID-19. This chain links TRBV11-2 with TRBJ2-1; 9 nucleotides match TRBD2. The sample comprised peripheral blood. CDR3 in DNA: TGTGCCAGCAGCCCTGGGGCCCTAGCGGGGCCTTACAATGAGCAGTTCTTC. Its protein is CASSPGALAGPYNEQFF.